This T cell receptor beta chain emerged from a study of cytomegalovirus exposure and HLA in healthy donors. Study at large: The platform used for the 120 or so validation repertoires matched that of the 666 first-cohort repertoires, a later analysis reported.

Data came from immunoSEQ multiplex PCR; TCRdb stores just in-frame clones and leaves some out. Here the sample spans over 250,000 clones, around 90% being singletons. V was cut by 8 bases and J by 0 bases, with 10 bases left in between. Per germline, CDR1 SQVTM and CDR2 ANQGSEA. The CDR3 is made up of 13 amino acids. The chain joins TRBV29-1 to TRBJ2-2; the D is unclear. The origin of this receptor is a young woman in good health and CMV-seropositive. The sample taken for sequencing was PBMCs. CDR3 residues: CSTLAPNTGELFF. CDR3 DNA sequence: TGCAGCACATTGGCGCCGAACACCGGGGAGCTGTTTTTT.